This TCR beta chain was observed in a study of regulatory T cells in long-lasting Graves disease. Time point reported: newly diagnosed GD, antithyroid drugs for less than 3 months. TCR sequences were obtained from RNA taken from PBMCs. This clonotype turned up a few times. Building the TCR beta libraries relied on iRepertoire HTBI primers, and CDR3 regions underwent Arm-PCR. One entry per CDR3 protein results from TCRdb running MiXCR on the multiplex PCR reads. In the table there are about 620,000 distinct CDR3 sequences, approximately 15% of which are singletons. The J segment lost 5 bases and the V segment lost 0 bases, leaving 6 bases of the junction unmatched. CDR1 and CDR2 from the germline V gene are SGDLS and YYNGEE. This CDR3 has 16 amino acids. These sequences were also reported in another study, on T cells in Graves' hyperthyroidism and ophthalmopathy.

The sample was peripheral blood mononuclear cells (PBMCs), taken at new diagnosis, from a patient treated with antithyroid drugs. The rearrangement uses TRBV9 and TRBJ2-3, with 10 bases identical to TRBD2. The receptor was derived from a woman in her thirties with Graves disease. CDR3 DNA: TGTGCCAGCAGCGTAGGAGCGGGAGGGTCAGGAGATACGCAGTATTTT. It yields the protein CASSVGAGGSGDTQYF.